This T cell receptor (beta chain) derives from a study of blood T cells in healthy people across ages. This clonotype has at least ten counts. Its specificity is unknown. The CDR3 spans 18 residues. V shed 1 base, J shed 0 bases, and the junction held 7 bases outside the gene matches. Germline V gene data show CDR1 as SEHNR and CDR2 as FQNEAQ (reference sequence). PCR was performed a second time for about 7 to 11 cycles using a sample-barcoded 5' primer and a J-beta primer mix. Every individual sample yielded 2.5 million or more paired-end reads (each containing CDR3). Using its own MiXCR run on the 5' RACE reads, TCRdb lists one record per CDR3 protein. The sample has about 1.1 million distinct CDR3 sequences, around two fifths seen once. General observations from the study: Strong correlation was found linking TCR beta diversity to naive T cell percentage. Bulk PBMC profiling left naive and antigen-experienced comparisons inconclusive.

The rearrangement links TRBV7-9 to TRBJ1-5; 9 bases are a match to TRBD1. The clonotype originates from a man between 18 and 35 years old in good health. Sequenced input: blood. In nucleotides, the CDR3 is TGTGCCAGCAGCTTAGGTGGACAGGGGTCCCCTAGCAATCAGCCCCAGCATTTT. Translating it yields CASSLGGQGSPSNQPQHF.